The 20 T cell receptor beta chains in this list originate from one sample, sequenced in a study of shared clonotypes between healthy human individuals (dated by TCRdb to about 2020). Library prep was done by the immunoSEQ multiplex PCR assay. This immuneACCESS table, as held by TCRdb, lists in-frame sequences with V and J called but not all clones. Of the missing ones, under half trace to an unresolved V gene in checked studies; the others have no known cause. The sample has 1.6 million or so clones on record, approximately 98.5% of them singletons. The top ten hold 0.36% of the sample. The source material was naive CD4+ T cells sorted from blood. The cell subset or site label of this sample denotes: CD45RA+ positively selected. These receptors all come from a man aged 25-40 years in good health.

This chain connects TRBV2 to TRBJ2-5; no reliable D call. Germline V gene data show CDR1 as SNHLY and CDR2 as FYNNEI. V was clipped by 8 bases and J by 3 bases, with 13 bases between them. This CDR3 is built from 13 residues. In nucleotides, the CDR3 is TGTGCCAGCCACCGAAACGACAAAGAGACCCAGTACTTC. Translated: CASHRNDKETQYF.

The chain joins TRBV21-1 to TRBJ1-2; the table's D call, TRBD1, was not checked against the DNA. TRBV21-1 is designated a pseudogene. This CDR3 is 14 amino acids long. CDR3 sequence reads: CASSIDRGNYGYTF. The CDR3 DNA is TGTGCCAGCAGCATCGACAGGGGGAACTATGGCTACACCTTC.

Worth noting for this clone: Other nucleotide sequences in the sample specify the same CDR3. The rearrangement links TRBV18 to TRBJ2-7; 7 positions match TRBD1. CDR3 length: 14 residues. With 6 bases clipped from V and 2 bases from J, the junction kept 7 bases outside the gene matches. CDR1 and CDR2 from the germline V gene are KGHSH and LQKENI. CDR3: CASSLDRATYEQYF. The DNA of the CDR3 is TGTGCCAGCTCTTTAGACAGGGCAACCTACGAGCAGTACTTC.

This chain joins TRBV9 and TRBJ2-2, with a possible D match to TRBD1 (6 bases). This CDR3 has 16 residues. Trimming removed 3 bases from V and 5 bases from J, with 17 bases in between. Germline CDR1 is SGDLS and CDR2 is YYNGEE. CDR3 DNA: TGTGCCAGCAGCGCCATCGGACAGACCTTAACCGGGGAGCTGTTTTTT. It yields the protein CASSAIGQTLTGELFF.

This clone was recorded only once. The chain employs TRBV5-4 and TRBJ2-3; D is unclear. Trimming removed 1 base at V and 1 base at J, with 7 bases between. Germline-derived CDR1 and CDR2 are SGHNT and YYREEE (reference sequence). This CDR3 comprises 14 residues. CDR3 DNA sequence: TGTGCCAGCAGCTTGTGGTCGGGCACAGATACGCAGTATTTT. Translated: CASSLWSGTDTQYF.

The genes are TRBV14 and TRBJ1-1; D uncertain. CDR3 length equals 14 residues. Germline loops: CDR1 SGHDN, CDR2 FVKESK. V lost 4 bases and J 4 bases, leaving 13 bases between the germline ends. DNA of the CDR3: TGTGCCAGCAGCCGGAACCTAGGCTCCACTGAAGCTTTCTTT. This codes for CASSRNLGSTEAFF.

The chain uses TRBV30 and TRBJ2-3; no definite D call. From germline, CDR1 is GTSNPN and CDR2 SVGIG (reference sequence). The CDR3 has 12 amino acids. V gave up 4 bases and J gave up 1 base, with 6 bases separating them. The CDR3 DNA sequence: TGTGCCTGGAATTCCGGCACAGATACGCAGTATTTT. Protein: CAWNSGTDTQYF.

This sequence joins TRBV6-5 and TRBJ2-7; D may be TRBD1 (6 bases). Trimming cost V 6 bases and J 9 bases, with 24 bases left between them. In germline, CDR1 is MNHEY, CDR2 SVGAGI. The CDR3 contains 15 residues. The chain's CDR3 is CASSPYRDSIRGQYF. In nucleotides, the CDR3 is TGTGCCAGCAGCCCATACCGGGATTCAATCAGGGGGCAGTACTTC.

The rearrangement uses TRBV5-4 and TRBJ2-7; 7 bases match TRBD1. The CDR3 is made up of 15 amino acids. Germline V gives CDR1 SGHNT, CDR2 YYREEE (reference sequence). The V segment lost 4 bases and the J segment 1 base; nucleotides outside the gene matches: 8. In DNA, the CDR3 is TGTGCCAGCAGCCGTACAGGGGCCGTTTCCTACGAGCAGTACTTC. Translation: CASSRTGAVSYEQYF.

This chain links TRBV9 with TRBJ2-1; D ambiguous. V was shortened by 0 bases and J by 1 base, with 5 bases between the two germline ends. The length of the CDR3 is 14 residues. Germline CDR1 reads SGDLS; CDR2 reads YYNGEE. CDR3 region: CASSVVESYNEQFF. The DNA for the CDR3 is TGTGCCAGCAGCGTAGTTGAGTCCTACAATGAGCAGTTCTTC.

The chain links TRBV7-2 to TRBJ2-5, with TRBD2 matching over 10 bases. CDR3 length: 16 amino acids. Per germline, CDR1 SGHTA and CDR2 FQGNSA. With 3 bases clipped from V and 2 bases from J, the junction kept 6 bases outside the gene matches. Here the CDR3 DNA reads TGTGCCAGCAGCTTTCCTACTAGCGGGACTCAAGAGACCCAGTACTTC. Translation gives CASSFPTSGTQETQYF.

This chain uses TRBV2 with TRBJ1-5; 7 nucleotides match TRBD1. V dropped 6 bases and J dropped 2; count of bases not matched to a gene: 13. Per germline, CDR1 SNHLY and CDR2 FYNNEI. The CDR3 consists of 17 residues. CDR3 nucleotide sequence: TGTGCCAGCAGGCTCTCCTCGACAGGGTTCGGCAATCAGCCCCAGCATTTT. Protein: CASRLSSTGFGNQPQHF.

The chain has TRBV7-8 and TRBJ2-3; perhaps TRBD2 as D (5 bases). This CDR3 spans 16 amino acids. Trimming shortened V by 5 bases and J by 5 bases, and 20 bases separated the two germline ends. Per germline, CDR1 SGHVS and CDR2 FQNEAQ. The CDR3 bases are TGTGCCAGCAGCCTAAGAAGCGAGAGGGATGTAGATACGCAGTATTTT. It translates to CASSLRSERDVDTQYF.

V is TRBV6-1 and J is TRBJ2-7; the D gene is possibly TRBD2 (7 bases). The V and J ends lost 2 bases and 2 bases respectively, with 10 bases between them. The CDR3 sequence is 14 residues long. Germline assignment: CDR1 MNHNS and CDR2 SASEGT. The CDR3 sequence is CASSERGAPYEQYF. In DNA form, the CDR3 reads TGTGCCAGCAGTGAACGGGGGGCCCCCTACGAGCAGTACTTC.

DNA of the CDR3: TGTGCCAGCAGCCAAGATAAGGGCCGCAACACTGAAGCTTTCTTT. It is translated as CASSQDKGRNTEAFF. The V gene is TRBV14, the J gene TRBJ1-1; D is uncertain. Germline values: CDR1 SGHDN, CDR2 FVKESK. Trimming cost V 0 bases and J 2 bases, with 10 bases left between them. The CDR3 extends over 15 amino acids.

The V gene is TRBV6-1, the J gene TRBJ2-3, with TRBD1 as a possible D gene (6 bases). The CDR3 runs to 13 residues. Germline loops: CDR1 MNHNS, CDR2 SASEGT. V was cut by 8 bases and J by 6 bases, with 15 bases left in between. The CDR3 is CASGGQSRDTQYF. The CDR3 nucleotides are TGTGCCAGCGGCGGACAGTCTAGGGATACGCAGTATTTT.

The chain carries TRBV5-1 and TRBJ2-1; tentatively, D is TRBD2 (5 bases). The CDR3 sequence is 16 residues long. The germline V gene encodes CDR1 SGHRS and CDR2 YFSETQ. Trimming stripped 4 bases from V and 5 bases from J, with 19 bases between. CDR3 loop: CASSPLPSGGHNEQFF. As DNA, the CDR3 is TGCGCCAGCAGCCCTCTTCCCAGCGGAGGACACAATGAGCAGTTCTTC.

The chain uses TRBV11-2 and TRBJ1-1; 9 bases are a match to TRBD1. Per the germline V gene, CDR1 is SGHAT and CDR2 is FQNNGV. The CDR3 has 17 residues. The V and J ends lost 6 bases and 9 bases, in that order; junction bases with no gene match: 20. The CDR3 loop is CASRPFPTGTGNRQAFF. DNA for the CDR3: TGTGCCAGCAGACCCTTCCCCACCGGGACAGGGAACAGACAAGCTTTCTTT.

In its sample, this clone was seen once. The J gene is TRBJ2-7, the V gene TRBV27; D is unresolved. Germline V gene lookup returns CDR1 MNHEY and CDR2 SMNVEV (reference sequence). The CDR3 runs to 13 residues. Trimming shortened V by 2 bases and J by 2 bases, and 7 bases separated the two germline ends. Here the CDR3 reads CASSLPSAYEQYF. DNA for the CDR3: TGTGCCAGCAGTTTACCTTCGGCCTACGAGCAGTACTTC.

The chain links TRBV5-5 to TRBJ2-7; either TRBD1 or TRBD2 may supply D (5 bases each). Between the trimmed V and J ends, which lost 4 bases and 6 bases, there was a span of 20 bases. The CDR3 has 15 residues. Per germline, CDR1 SGHKS and CDR2 YYEKEE (reference sequence). This chain's CDR3 is CASSPAPRGRLEQYF. The CDR3 DNA sequence: TGTGCCAGCAGCCCGGCCCCACGGGGACGACTCGAGCAGTACTTC.